What follows are 18 T cell receptor beta chains derived from one specimen sequenced in a study of CD8+CD57+ T cells in acquired aplastic anemia. Sequencing was done on patients that had shown CD8+CD57+ cell expansion by flow cytometry. Genomic DNA acted as the template from which TCR beta VDJ combination and CDR3 sequence profiling were carried out. TCRdb independently ran MiXCR on the reads; one entry per CDR3 protein. Altogether around 150,000 distinct CDR3 sequences are present, about 64% being singletons, with the ten largest covering approximately 48%. Material for sequencing was sorted CD4+, CD8+, or CD8+CD57+ T cells (not recorded which) from PBMCs. The source of these receptors is a human donor with aplastic anemia.

The chain has TRBV12-3 or TRBV12-4 and TRBJ2-7, with a tentative D call TRBD2 (6 bases). This CDR3 spans 15 amino acids. Trimming shortened V by 5 bases and J by 3 bases, and 17 bases separated the two germline ends. The CDR3 DNA follows: TGTGCCAGCAGTCACTCCTCTCGGGAGTTCTACGAGCAGTACTTC. Its translation: CASSHSSREFYEQYF.

About this clonotype: A junction end diverges from the germline sequence, so it may reflect a read error. V and J are TRBV9 and TRBJ2-1; 7 bases line up with TRBD1. Germline assignment: CDR1 SGDLS and CDR2 YYNGEE. There are 15 residues in the CDR3. The CDR3 is CASSVTGDSYNEQFF. CDR3 coding DNA: TGCGCCAGCAGCGTCACAGGGGACTCCTACAATGAGCAGTTCTTC.

This clonotype was seen at least ten times. This chain joins TRBV7-3 and TRBJ1-2, with D unclear. Germline loops: CDR1 SGHTA, CDR2 FQGTGA. V was trimmed by 5 bases and J by 1 base, leaving 8 bases between them. CDR3 size: 13 residues. DNA of the CDR3: TGTGCCAGCAGCCTACAGCATAACTATGGCTACACCTTC. Translation: CASSLQHNYGYTF. Variable domain in full (rest from reference TRBV7-3 and TRBJ1-2): GAGVSQTPSNKVTEKGKYVELRCDPISGHTALYWYRQSLGQGPEFLIYFQGTGAADDSGLPNDRFFAVRPEGSVSTLKIQRTERGDSAVYLCASSLQHNYGYTFGSGTRLTVV.

This sequence joins TRBV12-3 or TRBV12-4 and TRBJ2-3, with no clear D. CDR3 size: 11 residues. Deletions cut 6 bases from V and 2 bases from J, with 3 bases between. The CDR3 DNA reads as TGTGCCAGCAGGAACACAGATACGCAGTATTTT. Protein: CASRNTDTQYF.

This clonotype was observed a few times. This chain links TRBV10-3 with TRBJ1-6, with D perhaps matching TRBD1 (5 bases). There are 12 residues in the CDR3. From germline, CDR1 is ENHRY and CDR2 SYGVKD. The V end lost 3 bases, the J end lost 14 bases, and 11 bases lay between the germline ends. For the CDR3, the DNA is TGTGCCATCAGTGACGGGGGGTGGGCCCTCCACTTT. Translating it yields CAISDGGWALHF.

This sequence joins TRBV10-2 and TRBJ2-7; 8 bases map to TRBD1. CDR1 is WSHSY, CDR2 SAAADI, per germline. The CDR3 covers 15 residues. The V segment lost 3 bases and the J segment 3 bases; nucleotides outside the gene matches: 7. CDR3 protein: CASSEMAGGGYEQYF. The CDR3 DNA sequence: TGCGCCAGCAGTGAAATGGCAGGGGGCGGCTACGAGCAGTACTTC.

The chain combines TRBV25-1 with TRBJ1-6, with D hard to call. The CDR3 length is 14 residues. Germline CDR1 and CDR2: MGHDK and SYGVNS. Trimming stripped 4 bases from V and 5 bases from J, with 9 bases between. The CDR3 reads CASSAAANNSPLHF. CDR3 sequence (DNA): TGTGCCAGCAGTGCTGCAGCTAATAATTCACCCCTCCACTTT.

The V call is TRBV7-8, the J call TRBJ1-2, with D tentatively TRBD1 (5 bases). Germline V gene lookup returns CDR1 SGHVS and CDR2 FQNEAQ. V lost 6 bases and J 2 bases, leaving 16 bases between the germline ends. The CDR3 is made up of 15 amino acids. The CDR3 DNA reads as TGTGCCAGCAGTGATGGATGGGGCCCCAACTATGGCTACACCTTC. Protein sequence: CASSDGWGPNYGYTF.

This clonotype showed up just once. The CDR3 bases are TGCAGTGGGAGAATGGGACTAGTCAGCCAGACCCAGTACTTC. This codes for CSGRMGLVSQTQYF. This chain connects TRBV20-1 to TRBJ2-5; 8 bases fit TRBD2. V lost 7 bases, J lost 6 bases, and 13 bases stayed unmatched. The length of the CDR3 is 14 residues. From germline, CDR1 is DFQATT and CDR2 SNEGSKA (reference sequence).

CDR3 DNA sequence: TGTGCCATCAGACCGAGGGACAGAGATCTTATCCTCCCTGCTGGAAACACCATATATTTT. As protein: CAIRPRDRDLILPAGNTIYF. This sequence joins TRBV10-3 and TRBJ1-3; 7 bases align to TRBD1. The CDR3 totals 20 residues. J gave up 2 bases and V 6 bases, and 22 bases lay outside the gene matches. Germline V gives CDR1 ENHRY, CDR2 SYGVKD.

This clonotype was picked up a small number of times. Here the CDR3 DNA reads TGCAGTGCCTCAGACCTTCATGCAGGTGGCTACACCTTC. This gives the protein CSASDLHAGGYTF. J is TRBJ1-2 and V is TRBV20-1; D call uncertain. Germline assignment: CDR1 DFQATT and CDR2 SNEGSKA (reference sequence). Trimming took 6 bases from V and 7 from J, leaving 18 bases between them. CDR3 size: 13 residues.

This chain joins TRBV25-1 and TRBJ2-1; D remains ambiguous. The CDR3 has 12 amino acids. Trimming took 7 bases from V and 6 from J, leaving 10 bases between them. Germline CDR1 MGHDK, CDR2 SYGVNS. The CDR3 region is CASNVPSNEQFF. The CDR3 bases are TGTGCCAGCAATGTACCTAGCAATGAGCAGTTCTTC.

This rearrangement joins TRBV20-1 to TRBJ1-3; D unresolved. The CDR3 has 13 residues. The V gene's germline CDR1 is DFQATT and CDR2 SNEGSKA (reference sequence). The CDR3 coding sequence is TGCAGCGCCACCGTTGGGAGCGGAAACACCATATATTTT. The encoded protein is CSATVGSGNTIYF.

V and J are TRBV29-1 and TRBJ1-2; 7 bases line up with TRBD1. V gave up 3 bases and J gave up 8 bases; unmatched junction bases: 9. Looked up from germline, CDR1 is SQVTM and CDR2 is ANQGSEA. The CDR3 is 13 amino acids. The CDR3 DNA sequence: TGCAGCGTTGAGGTCTGGCAGGGGGAAGGCTACACCTTC. This encodes CSVEVWQGEGYTF.

Only a few counts were recorded for this clonotype. The gene calls are TRBV12-3 or TRBV12-4 and TRBJ2-7, with D perhaps TRBD2 (6 bases). The CDR3 extends over 14 amino acids. The V end lost 5 bases, the J end lost 3 bases, and 14 bases lay between the germline ends. The CDR3 region is CASSPSASDYEQYF. The CDR3 bases are TGTGCCAGCAGTCCGAGCGCTAGCGACTACGAGCAGTACTTC.

The chain uses TRBV4-2 and TRBJ2-6; D might be TRBD1 (5 bases). Germline V gene sequence: CDR1 LGHNA, CDR2 YNFKEQ. CDR3 length equals 18 residues. Trimming shortened V by 0 bases and J by 0 bases, and 12 bases separated the two germline ends. The CDR3 sequence: CASSQDKGANSGANVLTF. The CDR3 DNA sequence: TGTGCCAGCAGCCAAGATAAAGGGGCCAACTCTGGGGCCAACGTCCTGACTTTC.

The V call is TRBV19, the J call TRBJ1-5; 7 bases are a match to TRBD1. Germline V gene sequence: CDR1 LNHDA, CDR2 SQIVND (reference sequence). The CDR3 spans 15 residues. Trimming at V came to 5 bases and at J to 1 base, leaving 5 bases not matched to a gene. This CDR3 reads CASSWGQRSNQPQHF. The DNA of the CDR3 is TGTGCCAGTAGTTGGGGACAGAGAAGCAATCAGCCCCAGCATTTT. Based on the CDR3 plus reference TRBV19 and TRBJ1-5, the full variable domain is DGGITQSPKYLFRKEGQNVTLSCEQNLNHDAMYWYRQDPGQGLRLIYYSQIVNDFQKGDIAEGYSVSREKKESFPLTVTSAQKNPTAFYLCASSWGQRSNQPQHFGDGTRLSIL.

The chain carries TRBV20-1 and TRBJ2-5, with D possibly being TRBD1 or TRBD2 (5 bases each). The CDR3 is made up of 18 amino acids. V was pared by 0 bases and J by 2 bases, with 22 bases between. CDR1 and CDR2 (germline): DFQATT, SNEGSKA (reference sequence). The CDR3 coding sequence is TGCAGTGCTAGAGATCCCAGGGTTGACACCGGGGAGCAAGAGACCCAGTACTTC. Its protein product is CSARDPRVDTGEQETQYF.